This T cell receptor (beta chain) came from a study of T cell responses to AZD1222 COVID-19 vaccine (dated by TCRdb to the early 2020s). Notes on the research overall: A total of 230 to 250 trial participants underwent TCR sequencing, of whom some 210 received two doses of AZD1222 and around 26 received two doses of the MenACWY control vaccine. Trial participants were enrolled into age subgroups of 18-55, 56-69 and 70-plus years, which contained approximately 150, 28 and 58 TCR-sequenced participants, respectively.

Reading from cysteine to phenylalanine, the CDR3 counts 14 amino acids. Only the CDR3 DNA is retained, 42 bases long and in frame from the first base. According to the germline V gene, CDR1 reads SNHLY and CDR2 reads FYNNEI. At the junction V is shortened by 8 bases and J by 4 bases, with 14 bases in between. The label giving this sample's time point can be read as: baseline before first vaccination. Vaccinee samples came from UK trials COV001 and COV002, including a single-blind randomized controlled phase 2/3 trial of AZD1222 (ChAdOx1 nCoV-19) in healthy adults. Trial participant PBMC samples were collected at day 0 and day 28 after the second dose for TCRbeta chain sequencing. The CDR3 regions of human TCRbeta chains were subjected to immunosequencing. Turning to the authors' computational methods: Repertoire TCRs were matched against a reference library of SARS-CoV-2-specific TCRs generated with the MIRA antigen-specificity platform. Breadth was defined as the fraction of unique TCRs that were SARS-CoV-2-associated. Depth was defined as the fraction of total T cells that were SARS-CoV-2-associated. Using the MIRA data, each spike-specific TCR was mapped to the spike region that the TCR reacts to and placed in a CD4 or CD8 class. Log10-transformed breadth and depth values were compared by one-way ANOVA with Sidak's multiple comparisons tests. TCRdb re-hosts the immuneACCESS table, in-frame sequences only. Its copies lack some clones; in the studies checked, an unresolved V gene accounts for under half of them, and the cause for the rest is not known. That table gives V, J and clone size, and the DNA gave D and trimming. The sample's table lists a count of around 140,000 clones. The top ten hold around 2.2% of the sample.

On this clone itself: Which antigen it targets is not known.

Overall study outcomes, separate from this receptor: The vaccine-associated CD4 TCRs covered the entire spike protein, and the dominant responses fell in regions 160-218 and 743-854. Most participants were white British and females outnumbered males, and the authors suggested that clonal diversity may have been underestimated. The 56-69-year group was small, and its depth increase did not reach significance, likely because of low power. Reportedly, almost half of the unique spike-specific TCRs recognized epitopes lying outside the regions that are mutated in the B.1.351 and B.1.1.7 variants. Because no samples from the day 14 peak response were available, repertoires could be characterized only after the peak T cell response. After two AZD1222 doses, both the breadth and the depth of spike-specific TCRs were significantly higher than at day 0 and than in MenACWY recipients. Conclusions about previously exposed vaccinees are limited because only 5 or 6 AZD1222 recipients were SARS-CoV-2 seropositive at baseline.

The chain couples TRBV2 to TRBJ1-4; 5 matching bases give a weak D call of TRBD1. The clonotype was recovered from an adult in good health. Sequencing input: peripheral blood. Read as DNA, the sequence is TGTGCCAGCTGGATGACAGCTAATAATGAAAAACTGTTTTTT. Translated, it reads CASWMTANNEKLFF.